A single sample is the source of the 23 T cell receptor beta chains below, sequenced in a study of vaccination and CD4 T cells after COVID-19. With the Oncomine TCR Beta short-read assay, DNA from cultured CD4+ T cells was sequenced. Each CDR3 protein gets one entry after TCRdb re-called the PCR reads with MiXCR. The sample lists 15,000 to 20,000 distinct CDR3 sequences, about 50% occurring once. Treatment here: approximately nine-day PBMC culture with coronavirus spike peptide pools or control peptides (ViraFEST assay). These receptors have no known antigen. The sequenced material came from CD4+ T cells from blood, cultured in vitro. These receptors were taken from a human donor who had recovered from COVID-19.

This clonotype was observed a few times. The chain has TRBV20-1 and TRBJ2-1, with D possibly matching TRBD2 (5 bases). Trimming removed 5 bases from V and 3 bases from J, with 17 bases in between. The length of the CDR3 is 15 residues. CDR1 and CDR2 (germline): DFQATT, SNEGSKA (reference sequence). CDR3 sequence reads: CSARRSSGVYNEQFF. CDR3 nucleotides: TGCAGTGCTCGGAGGAGTTCCGGGGTCTACAATGAGCAGTTCTTC.

The chain combines TRBV20-1 with TRBJ2-7; tentative D call: TRBD1 (6 bases). The ends were cut back, 6 bases at V and 3 bases at J, with 15 bases in the middle. Germline-derived CDR1 and CDR2 are DFQATT and SNEGSKA (reference sequence). The CDR3 runs 13 residues. CDR3 nucleotides: TGCAGTGCCATACGCTCAGGGGTCTACGAGCAGTACTTC. It specifies CSAIRSGVYEQYF.

The chain uses TRBV27 and TRBJ2-2; D may be TRBD1 or TRBD2 (5 bases each). The CDR3 loop spans 15 amino acids. Germline CDR1 reads MNHEY; CDR2 reads SMNVEV (reference sequence). V dropped 6 bases and J dropped 3 bases, with 14 bases sitting between them. For the CDR3, the DNA is TGTGCCAGCAGCCTCCGGGGCCGGGACACCGGGGAGCTGTTTTTT. This encodes CASSLRGRDTGELFF.

V is TRBV20-1 and J is TRBJ1-5, with a weak D call TRBD1 (6 bases). Germline values: CDR1 DFQATT, CDR2 SNEGSKA (reference sequence). V shed 5 bases and J shed 3 bases, with 20 bases lying between them. This CDR3 is 16 amino acids long. CDR3 amino acids: CSAVNEQGALNQPQHF. CDR3 bases: TGCAGTGCTGTAAACGAACAGGGTGCCCTCAATCAGCCCCAGCATTTT.

This clonotype showed up just a few times. The rearrangement links TRBV20-1 to TRBJ2-5; 8 nucleotides agree with TRBD1. The germline V gene has CDR1 DFQATT and CDR2 SNEGSKA (reference sequence). V lost 5 bases and J lost 5; bases outside the gene matches: 7. There are 13 residues in the CDR3. DNA of the CDR3: TGCAGTGCTTCTCGGACAGGGCGGGAGACCCAGTACTTC. This sequence encodes CSASRTGRETQYF.

The chain carries TRBV2 and TRBJ2-5, with 9 bases aligning to TRBD1. V shed 6 bases and J 5 bases; nucleotides not matched to a gene: 4. Germline values: CDR1 SNHLY, CDR2 FYNNEI. The CDR3 is made up of 13 amino acids. The CDR3 bases are TGTGCCAGCAGCCCCGACAGGGGGGAGACCCAGTACTTC. Translating it yields CASSPDRGETQYF.

The rearrangement links TRBV7-9 to TRBJ2-1, with D perhaps TRBD1 or TRBD2 (5 bases each). The CDR3 has 15 residues. Trimming stripped 5 bases from V and 0 bases from J, with 11 bases between. The V gene's germline CDR1 is SEHNR and CDR2 FQNEAQ (reference sequence). The CDR3 spells CASSPGRSSYNEQFF. Written as DNA, the CDR3 is TGTGCCAGCAGCCCGGGACGGAGCTCCTACAATGAGCAGTTCTTC.

In this sample, this clonotype turned up a few times. The chain recombines TRBV15 with TRBJ2-2, with TRBD2 matching over 7 bases. The CDR3 spans 19 residues. Germline V gene sequence: CDR1 LNHNV, CDR2 YYDKDF (reference sequence). The junction had 13 bases not matched to a gene; V was cut back by 0 bases and J by 3 bases. The CDR3 is CATSRDLMYPAGYTGELFF. In DNA form, the CDR3 reads TGTGCCACCAGCAGAGATTTGATGTACCCAGCGGGATACACCGGGGAGCTGTTTTTT.

This sequence joins TRBV5-1 and TRBJ1-6; 8 nucleotides align to TRBD1. CDR3 length: 16 amino acids. Germline CDR1 reads SGHRS; CDR2 reads YFSETQ. Unmatched junction bases numbered 1, after V lost 2 bases and J lost 0 bases. The CDR3, as DNA: TGCGCCAGCAGCTTCGGACAGGGCTCCTATAATTCACCCCTCCACTTT. Amino acid sequence: CASSFGQGSYNSPLHF.

V usage is TRBV19 and J usage is TRBJ2-3; D call uncertain. The CDR3 consists of 14 residues. Germline assignment: CDR1 LNHDA and CDR2 SQIVND (reference sequence). V was trimmed by 6 bases and J by 0 bases, leaving 10 bases between them. The CDR3 nucleotides read TGTGCCAGTAGACCAGCGATGAGCACAGATACGCAGTATTTT. It codes for CASRPAMSTDTQYF.

The gene calls are TRBV12-3 or TRBV12-4 and TRBJ2-3, with 8 nucleotides matching TRBD2. The CDR3 loop spans 15 amino acids. With 4 bases clipped from V and 2 bases from J, the junction kept 5 bases outside the gene matches. The CDR3 coding sequence is TGTGCCAGCAGTTCAGCGGGAGTTGACACAGATACGCAGTATTTT. This encodes CASSSAGVDTDTQYF.

This clonotype is categorized as large. The V call is TRBV5-1, the J call TRBJ2-7; 8 bases agree with TRBD2. CDR1 and CDR2 (germline): SGHRS, YFSETQ. Trimming removed 2 bases from V and 1 base from J; junction bases left unmatched: 5. There are 15 residues in the CDR3. The chain's CDR3 is CASSLSSGGSYEQYF. CDR3 coding DNA: TGCGCCAGCAGCTTAAGCAGCGGGGGATCCTACGAGCAGTACTTC.

The CDR3 region is CASSQYWGSSYNEQFF. For the CDR3, the DNA is TGTGCCAGCAGCCAATATTGGGGTAGCTCCTACAATGAGCAGTTCTTC. The rearrangement uses TRBV3-1 and TRBJ2-1; no firm D call. The CDR3 consists of 16 residues. Germline CDR1 LGHDT, CDR2 YNNKEL (reference sequence). The V and J ends lost 2 bases and 0 bases respectively, with 11 bases between them.

The chain links TRBV6-1 to TRBJ2-7; D remains ambiguous. Trimming took off 7 bases at V and 4 bases at J, with 14 bases between the two ends. The CDR3 consists of 13 residues. CDR1 MNHNS and CDR2 SASEGT come from the germline V gene. This CDR3 is CASMVPETYEQYF. The CDR3 nucleotides read TGTGCCAGCATGGTCCCCGAGACATACGAGCAGTACTTC.

The chain recombines TRBV6-5 with TRBJ1-2; no reliable D call. Germline CDR1 is MNHEY and CDR2 is SVGAGI. Trimming stripped 1 base from V and 7 bases from J, with 7 bases between. There are 12 residues in the CDR3. The CDR3 protein is CASSYLSTGYTF. In DNA, the CDR3 is TGTGCCAGCAGTTACTTGTCGACTGGCTACACCTTC.

The V gene is TRBV20-1, the J gene TRBJ2-3; D call uncertain. This CDR3 region has 11 residues. Germline V gene lookup returns CDR1 DFQATT and CDR2 SNEGSKA (reference sequence). Trimming cost V 0 bases and J 7 bases, with 5 bases left between them. The chain's CDR3 is CSARDEYTQYF. Here the CDR3 DNA reads TGCAGTGCTAGAGATGAGTATACGCAGTATTTT.

This clonotype was seen only a few times. The chain is built from TRBV11-2 and TRBJ2-1, with D perhaps TRBD1 or TRBD2 (5 bases each). Germline V CDR1 and CDR2: SGHAT, FQNNGV. The CDR3 has 16 amino acids. V was trimmed by 4 bases and J by 0 bases, leaving 13 bases between them. CDR3: CASSYRDPSSYNEQFF. In DNA form, the CDR3 reads TGTGCCAGCAGCTACCGGGACCCGAGCTCCTACAATGAGCAGTTCTTC.

The rearrangement joins TRBV19 to TRBJ1-1, with D possibly matching TRBD1 (5 bases). The V gene's germline CDR1 is LNHDA and CDR2 SQIVND (reference sequence). Trimming shortened V by 7 bases and J by 5 bases, and 17 bases separated the two germline ends. The CDR3 covers 14 residues. The CDR3 bases are TGTGCCAGTACCCCTCCCCAGGGAGGGACTGAAGCTTTCTTT. This gives the protein CASTPPQGGTEAFF.

This chain uses TRBV7-2 with TRBJ1-5; D is undetermined. Trimming stripped 3 bases from V and 6 bases from J, with 9 bases between. The germline V gene has CDR1 SGHTA and CDR2 FQGNSA. The CDR3 loop spans 13 amino acids. CDR3 sequence (DNA): TGTGCCAGCAGCTTGAGAATGGGTCAGCCCCAGCATTTT. This sequence encodes CASSLRMGQPQHF. Full variable domain (rest looked up from reference TRBV7-2 and TRBJ1-5): GAGVSQSPSNKVTEKGKDVELRCDPISGHTALYWYRQSLGQGLEFLIYFQGNSAPDKSGLPSDRFSAERTGGSVSTLTIQRTQQEDSAVYLCASSLRMGQPQHFGDGTRLSIL.

The chain recombines TRBV20-1 with TRBJ2-5, with 7 bases lining up with TRBD1. The CDR3 extends over 14 amino acids. J gave up 3 bases and V 7 bases, and 11 bases lay outside the gene matches. Germline values: CDR1 DFQATT, CDR2 SNEGSKA (reference sequence). The CDR3: CSVLPGQAKETQYF. CDR3 bases: TGCAGTGTTCTCCCTGGACAGGCTAAAGAGACCCAGTACTTC.

The CDR3 DNA reads as TGTGCCAGCAGTGGGCGACTAGCGTCCTCCTACGAGCAGTACTTC. Translation gives CASSGRLASSYEQYF. The rearrangement links TRBV25-1 to TRBJ2-7; 8 bases agree with TRBD2. The CDR3 runs to 15 residues. The J segment lost 0 bases and the V segment lost 4 bases, leaving 5 bases of the junction unmatched. Germline assignment: CDR1 MGHDK and CDR2 SYGVNS.

The chain joins TRBV4-2 to TRBJ1-4; D is ambiguous. V dropped 1 base and J dropped 0 bases, with 6 bases sitting between them. CDR3 length: 15 residues. Germline values: CDR1 LGHNA, CDR2 YNFKEQ. CDR3 region: CASSQAQTTNEKLFF. The CDR3 DNA reads TGTGCCAGCAGCCAAGCCCAGACAACTAATGAAAAACTGTTTTTT.

J is TRBJ1-5 and V is TRBV28; D possibly corresponds to TRBD1 (5 bases). Germline V gene lookup returns CDR1 MDHEN and CDR2 SYDVKM. This CDR3 is 17 amino acids long. V lost 6 bases and J 0 bases, leaving 18 bases between the germline ends. The CDR3 DNA reads as TGTGCCAGCAGCCCCCCGACGGGGGACCTTAGCAATCAGCCCCAGCATTTT. Translating gives CASSPPTGDLSNQPQHF.